This T cell receptor beta chain was observed in a study of T cells after yellow fever vaccination. Germline CDR1 WNHNN, CDR2 SYGVQD (reference sequence). The CDR3 runs 14 residues. V lost 8 bases and J lost 2, with 14 bases in between. The TCR cDNA carried a universal primer site and UMIs from 5'RACE template switching. MiXCR, applied by TCRdb to the 5' RACE reads, yields one record per CDR3 protein. The sample records almost 600,000 distinct CDR3 sequences, roughly 13% being singletons. Study-level points and caveats: Researchers cautioned that FACS-sorted repertoires could harbor abundant clonotypes contaminating from the bulk population.

On this clonotype: Its antigen is as yet unknown.

The chain uses TRBV10-1 and TRBJ2-3; a possible D gene is TRBD1 (6 bases). This material consisted of PBMCs, taken on the day of the yellow fever booster vaccination. The TCR originated in a man between 25 and 39 years old who received the YFV17D yellow fever vaccine. The CDR3: CASGARGTTDTQYF. The CDR3 region has the DNA TGCGCCAGCGGAGCCAGGGGAACCACAGATACGCAGTATTTT.